The 23 T cell receptor beta chains listed next were all sequenced from one sample in a study of shared clonotypes between healthy human individuals. The protocol was immunoSEQ multiplex PCR, while the TCRdb copy is restricted to in-frame clones and leaves out a portion. In the table there are over a million clones, around 97% of which are singletons. The sequenced sample consisted of naive CD4+ T cells sorted from blood. Subset noted: CD45RA+ positively selected. These TCRs come from a man aged 25 to 45 in good health.

This chain uses TRBV29-1 with TRBJ2-7, with TRBD2 matching 12 bases. CDR3 length: 16 residues. V lost 4 bases, J lost 2 bases, and 9 bases stayed unmatched. From germline, CDR1 is SQVTM and CDR2 ANQGSEA. CDR3 protein: CSVGGQTSGSTYEQYF. The CDR3 DNA is TGCAGCGTTGGAGGGCAGACTAGCGGGAGTACCTACGAGCAGTACTTC.

V usage is TRBV28 and J usage is TRBJ2-7; 7 bases match TRBD2. The CDR3 runs 14 residues. The junction had 10 bases not matched to a gene; V was cut back by 6 bases and J by 5 bases. Germline values: CDR1 MDHEN, CDR2 SYDVKM. CDR3 nucleotides: TGTGCCAGCAGCTGGGGGGGACTTCCGAACGAGCAGTACTTC. Protein sequence: CASSWGGLPNEQYF.

This sequence joins TRBV5-1 and TRBJ2-7; D uncertain. Between the trimmed V and J ends, which lost 0 bases and 6 bases, there was a span of 10 bases. Germline-derived CDR1 and CDR2 are SGHRS and YFSETQ. This CDR3 has 13 amino acids. The CDR3 spells CASSLGSLGEQYF. DNA of the CDR3: TGCGCCAGCAGCTTGGGGTCTCTAGGCGAGCAGTACTTC.

As to this clone: Additional DNA sequences in this sample encode the identical CDR3. This rearrangement joins TRBV10-3 to TRBJ2-3; D is undetermined. The length of the CDR3 is 13 residues. Germline V gene lookup returns CDR1 ENHRY and CDR2 SYGVKD. The V gene lost 4 bases and the J gene lost 4 bases, with 9 bases spanning the gap. The CDR3 here is CAISGPGADTQYF. The CDR3 DNA sequence: TGTGCCATCAGTGGGCCTGGCGCAGATACGCAGTATTTT.

This sequence joins TRBV9 and TRBJ1-3; D is undetermined. This CDR3 spans 16 amino acids. Trimming removed 0 bases at V and 0 bases at J, with 10 bases between. The V gene's germline CDR1 is SGDLS and CDR2 YYNGEE. The CDR3 bases are TGTGCCAGCAGCGTAGATGGCAGACTCTCTGGAAACACCATATATTTT. Translating it yields CASSVDGRLSGNTIYF.

V gene TRBV10-1 combines with J gene TRBJ2-2; tentative D call: TRBD2 (5 bases). Trimming took off 0 bases at V and 2 bases at J, with 10 bases between the two ends. CDR3 length: 16 residues. CDR1 WNHNN and CDR2 SYGVQD come from the germline V gene (reference sequence). The CDR3 region is CASSESRAGNTGELFF. DNA of the CDR3: TGCGCCAGCAGTGAGTCGAGGGCAGGAAACACCGGGGAGCTGTTTTTT.

The V gene is TRBV5-1, the J gene TRBJ2-3; D might be TRBD2 (5 bases). The CDR3 contains 15 residues. Germline V CDR1 and CDR2: SGHRS, YFSETQ. V lost 2 bases and J lost 2, with 12 bases in between. The CDR3 DNA follows: TGCGCCAGCAGCTTAATAAGCGGTGACACAGATACGCAGTATTTT. Encoded protein: CASSLISGDTDTQYF.

This clone was seen a single time. This chain connects TRBV7-2 to TRBJ2-3; D may be TRBD1 or TRBD2 (5 bases each). V dropped 3 bases and J dropped 7 bases, with 20 bases sitting between them. Germline V gives CDR1 SGHTA, CDR2 FQGNSA. CDR3 length: 16 amino acids. CDR3 DNA sequence: TGTGCCAGCAGCTTTAATAGTGGGACCACCGGGAATACGCAGTATTTT. This translates into CASSFNSGTTGNTQYF.

This chain joins TRBV30 and TRBJ2-5; D is undetermined. The V end was cut by 2 bases, the J end by 5 bases, with 9 bases between. The germline V gene encodes CDR1 GTSNPN and CDR2 SVGIG (reference sequence). The CDR3 runs 12 residues. This CDR3 reads CAWSQNKETQYF. The CDR3, as DNA: TGTGCCTGGAGTCAAAATAAGGAGACCCAGTACTTC. Based on the CDR3 plus reference TRBV30 and TRBJ2-5, the full variable domain is SQTIHQWPATLVQPVGSPLSLECTVEGTSNPNLYWYRQAAGRGLQLLFYSVGIGQISSEVPQNLSASRPQDRQFILSSKKLLLSDSGFYLCAWSQNKETQYFGPGTRLLVL.

The J gene is TRBJ2-1, the V gene TRBV4-1; 7 bases map to TRBD2. J lost 3 bases, V lost 0 bases, and 5 bases had no gene match. In germline, CDR1 is MGHRA, CDR2 YSYEKL. The CDR3 runs 16 residues. Written as DNA, the CDR3 is TGCGCCAGCAGCCAAGAACTAGCGTTTCTCTACAATGAGCAGTTCTTC. Translation: CASSQELAFLYNEQFF.

The chain couples TRBV5-1 to TRBJ1-2; D remains ambiguous. V lost 1 base and J 0 bases, leaving 10 bases between the germline ends. Per the germline V gene, CDR1 is SGHRS and CDR2 is YFSETQ. This CDR3 spans 15 amino acids. The CDR3 DNA reads as TGCGCCAGCAGCTTGTTGCCAGGAACTAACTATGGCTACACCTTC. It specifies CASSLLPGTNYGYTF.

The chain combines TRBV2 with TRBJ2-7; TRBD1 agrees at 8 bases. J was trimmed by 5 bases and V by 9 bases; bases with no gene match: 6. Germline V gives CDR1 SNHLY, CDR2 FYNNEI. The CDR3 spans 12 residues. This chain's CDR3 is CASNRQGHEQYF. CDR3 DNA sequence: TGTGCCAGTAACCGACAGGGGCACGAGCAGTACTTC.

The chain uses TRBV11-2 and TRBJ2-1, with a tentative D call TRBD2 (5 bases). Looked up from germline, CDR1 is SGHAT and CDR2 is FQNNGV. V dropped 4 bases and J dropped 7 bases, with 14 bases sitting between them. The CDR3 has 14 amino acids. In DNA form, the CDR3 reads TGTGCCAGCAGCTCCGGACTGGTTGCGAATGAGCAGTTCTTC. It translates to CASSSGLVANEQFF.

The gene calls are TRBV7-9 and TRBJ1-5, with D tentatively TRBD1 (6 bases). This CDR3 contains 13 residues. CDR1 is SEHNR, CDR2 FQNEAQ, per germline (reference sequence). Trimming took off 5 bases at V and 6 bases at J, with 11 bases between the two ends. The DNA of the CDR3 is TGTGCCAGCAGCGCGACAGGAGGTCAGCCCCAGCATTTT. It translates to CASSATGGQPQHF.

This clone was seen just once. CDR3 amino acids: CASSSGTRLVADTQYF. The CDR3 bases are TGCGCCAGCAGCTCGGGGACCCGACTAGTAGCAGATACGCAGTATTTT. This chain joins TRBV5-1 and TRBJ2-3, with D possibly matching TRBD2 (6 bases). The length of the CDR3 is 16 residues. Germline CDR1 SGHRS, CDR2 YFSETQ. Trimming shortened V by 3 bases and J by 4 bases, and 18 bases separated the two germline ends. Complete variable domain (other parts from reference TRBV5-1 and TRBJ2-3): KAGVTQTPRYLIKTRGQQVTLSCSPISGHRSVSWYQQTPGQGLQFLFEYFSETQRNKGNFPGRFSGRQFSNSRSEMNVSTLELGDSALYLCASSSGTRLVADTQYFGPGTRLTVL.

The chain employs TRBV7-9 and TRBJ2-1; the D is unclear. The CDR3 is 14 residues long. The germline V gene encodes CDR1 SEHNR and CDR2 FQNEAQ (reference sequence). The germline V and J ends were trimmed by 0 bases and 6 bases, with 9 bases remaining between them. DNA for the CDR3: TGTGCCAGCAGCTTAGCGAGTTCGGGCAATGAGCAGTTCTTC. Protein: CASSLASSGNEQFF.

The chain uses TRBV7-2 and TRBJ2-3, with 7 bases lining up with TRBD2. The CDR3 sequence is 16 residues long. Germline CDR1 and CDR2: SGHTA and FQGNSA. J was trimmed by 0 bases and V by 5 bases; bases with no gene match: 8. This CDR3 is CASSPVLAGSTDTQYF. In DNA form, the CDR3 reads TGTGCCAGCAGCCCAGTATTAGCGGGTAGCACAGATACGCAGTATTTT.

The rearrangement links TRBV6-5 to TRBJ2-2; D may be TRBD2 (6 bases). CDR1 and CDR2 (germline): MNHEY, SVGAGI. There are 14 residues in the CDR3. The V and J ends lost 7 bases and 4 bases respectively, with 13 bases between them. As DNA, the CDR3 is TGTGCCAGCATAAAGTCCGGGGGCACCGGGGAGCTGTTTTTT. Translating gives CASIKSGGTGELFF.

This clone was counted once. The chain uses TRBV5-1 and TRBJ2-2; 11 nucleotides agree with TRBD2. Per the germline V gene, CDR1 is SGHRS and CDR2 is YFSETQ. The J segment lost 7 bases and the V segment lost 3 bases, leaving 11 bases of the junction unmatched. The CDR3 totals 17 residues. This CDR3 is CASSSLGLAESLGELFF. The CDR3 DNA is TGCGCCAGCAGCTCCCTGGGACTAGCGGAGTCACTCGGGGAGCTGTTTTTT. The entire variable domain, with the rest obtained from reference TRBV5-1 and TRBJ2-2, is as follows: KAGVTQTPRYLIKTRGQQVTLSCSPISGHRSVSWYQQTPGQGLQFLFEYFSETQRNKGNFPGRFSGRQFSNSRSEMNVSTLELGDSALYLCASSSLGLAESLGELFFGEGSRLTVL.

The chain combines TRBV11-3 with TRBJ2-2, with D unclear. Germline-derived CDR1 and CDR2 are SGHNT and YENEEA. This CDR3 has 16 amino acids. V dropped 1 base and J dropped 4 bases, with 13 bases sitting between them. The CDR3 spells CASSLASGHFTGELFF. In DNA, the CDR3 is TGTGCCAGCAGCTTAGCGTCAGGCCATTTCACCGGGGAGCTGTTTTTT.

This clone has only one observation. The V and J genes are TRBV7-2 and TRBJ2-7, with TRBD1 as a possible D gene (5 bases). This CDR3 is 12 amino acids long. Germline lookup yields CDR1 SGHTA and CDR2 FQGNSA. Trimming left V 4 bases short and J 3 bases short, with 7 bases between. The CDR3 loop is CASSSTDYEQYF. CDR3 sequence (DNA): TGTGCCAGCAGCTCGACAGACTACGAGCAGTACTTC.

This clone was seen once. V gene TRBV28 combines with J gene TRBJ1-5; D gene ambiguous. Trimming took 1 base from V and 6 from J, leaving 7 bases between them. The CDR3 has 13 residues. Per the germline V gene, CDR1 is MDHEN and CDR2 is SYDVKM. The CDR3 is CASSLLSGQPQHF. DNA for the CDR3: TGTGCCAGCAGTTTATTATCCGGTCAGCCCCAGCATTTT. The entire variable domain, with the rest obtained from reference TRBV28 and TRBJ1-5, is as follows: DVKVTQSSRYLVKRTGEKVFLECVQDMDHENMFWYRQDPGLGLRLIYFSYDVKMKEKGDIPEGYSVSREKKERFSLILESASTNQTSMYLCASSLLSGQPQHFGDGTRLSIL.

The CDR3 sequence: CASSPRTARSTDTQYF. The CDR3 DNA reads as TGTGCCAGCAGCCCCCGGACAGCCCGTAGCACAGATACGCAGTATTTT. The chain uses TRBV27 and TRBJ2-3; D possibly corresponds to TRBD1 (6 bases). This CDR3 has 16 amino acids. V was clipped by 6 bases and J by 0 bases, with 16 bases between them. From germline, CDR1 is MNHEY and CDR2 SMNVEV (reference sequence).